This TCR beta chain emerged from a study of T cells in Graves' hyperthyroidism and ophthalmopathy. Study-wide context: Prior to any treatment, at the point of initial diagnosis, peripheral blood was collected. Notes on the study in general: Within blood appeared most thyroid clonotypes that had expanded above 0.001.

Amplified TCR beta CDR3 regions derived from RNA transcripts. HTBI primers were used for first-round RT-PCR of the TCR CDR3. Each CDR3 protein gets one entry after TCRdb re-called the multiplex PCR reads with MiXCR. The table records 400,000 to 450,000 distinct CDR3 sequences, roughly 14% of them present only once. In its sample, this clonotype was seen many times. The antigen remains unidentified. This CDR3 spans 13 amino acids. V shed 5 bases and J shed 5 bases, with 12 bases lying between them. Germline CDR1 and CDR2: SGHVS and FQNEAQ. Sample: blood. This receptor was obtained from a man between 18 and 29 years old with Graves' ophthalmopathy. V is TRBV7-8 and J is TRBJ1-2; D is undetermined. The CDR3 sequence is CASSPGVGYGYTF. The CDR3 DNA is TGTGCCAGCAGCCCCGGGGTAGGGTATGGCTACACCTTC.